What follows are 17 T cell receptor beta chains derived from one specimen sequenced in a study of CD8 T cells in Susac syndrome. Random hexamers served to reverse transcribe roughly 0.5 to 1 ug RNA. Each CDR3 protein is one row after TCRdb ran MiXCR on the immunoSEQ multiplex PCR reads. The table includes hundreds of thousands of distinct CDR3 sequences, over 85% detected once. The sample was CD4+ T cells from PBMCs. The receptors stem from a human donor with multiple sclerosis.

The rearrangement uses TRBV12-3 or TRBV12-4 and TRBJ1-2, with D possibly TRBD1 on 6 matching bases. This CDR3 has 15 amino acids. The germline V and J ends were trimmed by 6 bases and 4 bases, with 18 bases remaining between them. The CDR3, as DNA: TGTGCCAGCAGACCCTCGGGGGGCCTAAGCTATGGCTACACCTTC. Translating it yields CASRPSGGLSYGYTF.

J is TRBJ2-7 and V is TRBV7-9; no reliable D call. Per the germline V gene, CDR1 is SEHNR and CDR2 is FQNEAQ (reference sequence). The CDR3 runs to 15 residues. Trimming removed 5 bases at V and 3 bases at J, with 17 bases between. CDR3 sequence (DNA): TGTGCCAGCAGCCAGGTCCCCACCCCCGACTACGAGCAGTACGTC. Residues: CASSQVPTPDYEQYV.

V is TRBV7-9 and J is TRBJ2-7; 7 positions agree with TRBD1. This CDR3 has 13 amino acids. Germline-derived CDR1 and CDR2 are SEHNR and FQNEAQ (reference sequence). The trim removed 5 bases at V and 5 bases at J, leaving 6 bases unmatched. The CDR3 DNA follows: TGTGCCAGCAGCCGGGGACAGTACGACGAGCAGTACTTC. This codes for CASSRGQYDEQYF.

CDR3 loop: CATVDRANTEAFF. In nucleotides, the CDR3 is TGTGCCACCGTGGACAGGGCGAACACTGAAGCTTTCTTT. V usage is TRBV19 and J usage is TRBJ1-1, with 8 positions matching TRBD1. Per germline, CDR1 LNHDA and CDR2 SQIVND (reference sequence). This CDR3 comprises 13 residues. V gave up 10 bases and J gave up 1 base; unmatched junction bases: 5.

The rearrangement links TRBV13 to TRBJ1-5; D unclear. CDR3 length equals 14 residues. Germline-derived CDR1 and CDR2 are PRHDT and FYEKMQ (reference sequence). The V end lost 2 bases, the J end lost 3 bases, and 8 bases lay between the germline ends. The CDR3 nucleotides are TGTGCCAGCAGCTTATCCGGGTTCAATCAGCCCCAGCATTTT. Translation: CASSLSGFNQPQHF.

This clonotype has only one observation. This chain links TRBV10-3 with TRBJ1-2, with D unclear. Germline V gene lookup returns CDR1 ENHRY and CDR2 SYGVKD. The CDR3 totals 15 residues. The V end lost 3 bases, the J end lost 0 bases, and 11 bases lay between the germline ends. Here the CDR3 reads CAISEWGEANYGYTF. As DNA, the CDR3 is TGTGCCATCAGTGAATGGGGTGAGGCTAACTATGGCTACACCTTC.

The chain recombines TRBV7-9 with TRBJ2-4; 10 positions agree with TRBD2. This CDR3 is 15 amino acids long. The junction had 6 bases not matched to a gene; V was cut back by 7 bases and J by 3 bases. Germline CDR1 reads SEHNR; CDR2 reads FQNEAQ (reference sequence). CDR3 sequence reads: CASTQAGGVKNIQYF. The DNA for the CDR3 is TGTGCCAGCACCCAAGCGGGGGGGGTCAAAAACATTCAGTACTTC.

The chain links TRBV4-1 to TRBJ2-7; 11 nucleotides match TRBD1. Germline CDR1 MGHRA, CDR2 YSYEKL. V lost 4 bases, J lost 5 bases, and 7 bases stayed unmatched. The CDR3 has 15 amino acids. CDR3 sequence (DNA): TGCGCCAGCAGCCGAGATCCGGGACAGGGGGACGAGCAGTACTTC. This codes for CASSRDPGQGDEQYF.

The CDR3 spells CSARESLNTEAFF. The CDR3, as DNA: TGCAGTGCTCGCGAGTCCCTTAACACTGAAGCTTTCTTT. The gene calls are TRBV20-1 and TRBJ1-1; D not resolved. The CDR3 sequence is 13 residues long. Trimming cost V 5 bases and J 2 bases, with 12 bases left between them. In germline, CDR1 is DFQATT, CDR2 SNEGSKA (reference sequence).

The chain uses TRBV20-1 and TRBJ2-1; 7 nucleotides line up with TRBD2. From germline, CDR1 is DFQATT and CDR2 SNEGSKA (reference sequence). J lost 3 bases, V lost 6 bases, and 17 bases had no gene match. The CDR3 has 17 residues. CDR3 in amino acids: CSAGGSAFWGGYNEQFF. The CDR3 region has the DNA TGCAGTGCCGGCGGGAGCGCTTTTTGGGGAGGCTACAATGAGCAGTTCTTC.

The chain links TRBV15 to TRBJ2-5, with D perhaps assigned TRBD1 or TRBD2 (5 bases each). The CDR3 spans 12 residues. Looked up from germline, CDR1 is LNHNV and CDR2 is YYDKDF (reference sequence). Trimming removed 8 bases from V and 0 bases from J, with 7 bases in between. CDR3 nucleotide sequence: TGTGCCACCGGGACGTACCAAGAGACCCAGTACTTC. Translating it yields CATGTYQETQYF.

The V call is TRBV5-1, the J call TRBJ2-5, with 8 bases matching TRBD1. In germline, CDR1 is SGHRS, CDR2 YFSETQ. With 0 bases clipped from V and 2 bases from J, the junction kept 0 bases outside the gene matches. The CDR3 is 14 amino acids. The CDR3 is CASSLGDRQETQYF. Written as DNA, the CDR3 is TGCGCCAGCAGCTTGGGGGACAGGCAAGAGACCCAGTACTTC.

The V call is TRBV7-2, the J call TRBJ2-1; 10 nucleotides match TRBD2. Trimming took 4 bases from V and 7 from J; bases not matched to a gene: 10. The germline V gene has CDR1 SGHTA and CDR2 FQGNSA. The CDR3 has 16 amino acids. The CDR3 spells CASSSASGRAENEQFF. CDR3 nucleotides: TGTGCCAGCAGCTCGGCAAGCGGGAGGGCCGAGAATGAGCAGTTCTTC.

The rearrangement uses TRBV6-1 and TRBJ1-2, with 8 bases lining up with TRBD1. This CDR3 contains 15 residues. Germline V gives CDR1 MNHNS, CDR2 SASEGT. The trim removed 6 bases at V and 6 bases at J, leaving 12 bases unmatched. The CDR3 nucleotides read TGTGCCAGCAGCCTCCTTAGGACAGGGACAGATGGCTACACCTTC. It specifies CASSLLRTGTDGYTF.

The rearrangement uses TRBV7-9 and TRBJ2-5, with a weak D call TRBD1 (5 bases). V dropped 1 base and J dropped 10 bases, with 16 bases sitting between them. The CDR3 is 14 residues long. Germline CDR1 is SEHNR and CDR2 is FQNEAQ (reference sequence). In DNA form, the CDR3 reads TGTGCCAGCAGCTTAGGAGCCGGCCAGGGTGACCAGTACTTC. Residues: CASSLGAGQGDQYF.

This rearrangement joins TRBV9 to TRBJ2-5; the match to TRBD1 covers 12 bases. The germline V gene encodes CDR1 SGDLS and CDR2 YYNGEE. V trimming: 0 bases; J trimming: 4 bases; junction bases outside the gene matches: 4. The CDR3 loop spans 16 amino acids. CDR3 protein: CASSVAGTGGLETQYF. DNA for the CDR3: TGTGCCAGCAGCGTAGCCGGGACAGGGGGCTTAGAGACCCAGTACTTC. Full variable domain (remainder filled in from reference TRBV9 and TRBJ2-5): DSGVTQTPKHLITATGQRVTLRCSPRSGDLSVYWYQQSLDQGLQFLIQYYNGEERAKGNILERFSAQQFPDLHSELNLSSLELGDSALYFCASSVAGTGGLETQYFGPGTRLLVL.

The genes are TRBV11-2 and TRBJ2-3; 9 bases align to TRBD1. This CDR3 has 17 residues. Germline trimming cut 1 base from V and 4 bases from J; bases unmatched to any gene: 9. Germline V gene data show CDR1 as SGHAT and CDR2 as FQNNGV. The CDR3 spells CASSLAAGQGSPDTQYF. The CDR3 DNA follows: TGTGCCAGCAGCTTAGCCGCGGGACAGGGTAGCCCAGATACGCAGTATTTT.